This T cell receptor (beta chain) was captured in a study of T-cell reconstitution after alpha-beta-depleted transplantation in children (dated by TCRdb to the mid-2010s). About the study as a whole: Using TCR repertoire profiling, the study quantitatively followed how T-cell immune reconstitution unfolded in children after TCRalphabeta/CD19-depleted allogeneic hematopoietic cell transplantation.

At least ten counts were recorded for this clonotype. Its antigen is not yet known. No base quality values were provided; no much bigger clone lies one nucleotide off. The germline V gene encodes CDR1 SGHRS and CDR2 YFSETQ. The CDR3 spans 16 residues, from the cysteine through the phenylalanine. CDR3 DNA only is kept here, 48 bases in frame from base 1. V and J are trimmed by 0 bases and 2 bases, and the gene matches miss 3 bases of the junction. Libraries were built with PCR. Sequencing relied on an Illumina HiSeq 2500. TCR library preparation used molecular barcoding, with unique molecular identifiers applied to normalize quantification of the TCRbeta repertoire. TCRdb redid the processing of the public reads, applying fastp at Q25 and MiXCR, and retained in-frame beta chains. Each entry is one CDR3 protein sequence, shown with its most common DNA and genes. This sample lists 400,000 to 500,000 distinct CDR3 sequences; roughly 11% were detected once. Clones ranked in the top ten supply 4.5% to 7% of the sample.

The sequence was collected from a human donor who donated a stem cell graft to a child with acute myeloid leukemia. The source was PBMCs from the stem cell graft donor, collected from the stem cell graft. Recombination linked TRBV5-1 to TRBJ1-5; the junction holds 9 bases that match TRBD1. The bases are TGCGCCAGCAGCTTGGGGGACAGGGAAGGCAATCAGCCCCAGCATTTT. Its coded protein is CASSLGDREGNQPQHF. This CDR3, with the reference TRBV5-1 and TRBJ1-5 proteins standing in past its ends, gives the full variable domain KAGVTQTPRYLIKTRGQQVTLSCSPISGHRSVSWYQQTPGQGLQFLFEYFSETQRNKGNFPGRFSGRQFSNSRSEMNVSTLELGDSALYLCASSLGDREGNQPQHFGDGTRLSIL.